This TCR beta chain was recovered during a study of regulatory T cells in long-lasting Graves disease. Study information: Graves' patients who were just diagnosed had used antithyroid drugs for under 3 months.

Arm-PCR with iRepertoire HTBI primers amplified the CDR3 regions for these TCR beta libraries. Via MiXCR, TCRdb re-called the multiplex PCR reads, giving one row per CDR3 protein. The sample has approximately 390,000 distinct CDR3 sequences; around 15% are singletons. The CDR3 length is 14 residues. V lost 2 bases and J 9 bases, leaving 11 bases between the germline ends. From germline, CDR1 is MDHEN and CDR2 SYDVKM. The sample holds a few counts of this clonotype. Time point specified: newly diagnosed GD, antithyroid drugs for less than 3 months. PBMC RNA served as the TCR library source. These same records also appear under a second study, on T cells in Graves' hyperthyroidism and ophthalmopathy. From that paper: Exclusion of a patient resulted from uncontrolled infection, other autoimmune disease, pregnancy or lactation. Through a model of 13 V-J features, ophthalmopathy was separated from stable hyperthyroidism. The model made its ophthalmopathy prediction, and onset followed a median about 6.8 months later.

The rearrangement links TRBV28 to TRBJ1-6; D remains unclear. The input for sequencing was peripheral blood mononuclear cells (PBMCs), taken at new diagnosis, from a patient treated with antithyroid drugs. This receptor was obtained from a woman younger than 30 with Graves disease. CDR3 region: CASSLVGRGSPLHF. As DNA, the CDR3 is TGTGCCAGCAGTTTAGTGGGTCGGGGTTCACCCCTCCACTTT. The variable domain in full, completed from reference TRBV28 and TRBJ1-6, reads DVKVTQSSRYLVKRTGEKVFLECVQDMDHENMFWYRQDPGLGLRLIYFSYDVKMKEKGDIPEGYSVSREKKERFSLILESASTNQTSMYLCASSLVGRGSPLHFGNGTRLTVT.